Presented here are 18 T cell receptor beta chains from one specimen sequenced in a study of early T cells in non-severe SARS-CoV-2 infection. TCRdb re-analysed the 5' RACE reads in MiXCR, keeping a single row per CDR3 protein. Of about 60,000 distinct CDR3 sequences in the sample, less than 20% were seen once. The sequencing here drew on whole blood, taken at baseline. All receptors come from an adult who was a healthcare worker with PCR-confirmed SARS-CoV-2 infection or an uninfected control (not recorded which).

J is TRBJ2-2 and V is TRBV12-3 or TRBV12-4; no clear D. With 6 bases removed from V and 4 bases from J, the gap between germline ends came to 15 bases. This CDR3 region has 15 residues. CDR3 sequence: CASSQPASGTGELFF. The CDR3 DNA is TGTGCCAGCAGCCAACCGGCTTCGGGCACCGGGGAGCTGTTTTTT.

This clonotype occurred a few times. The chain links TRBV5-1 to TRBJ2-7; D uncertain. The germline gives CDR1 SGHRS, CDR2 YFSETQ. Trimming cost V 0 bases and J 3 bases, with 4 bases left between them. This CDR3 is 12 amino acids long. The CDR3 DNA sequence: TGCGCCAGCAGCTTGGACCTCTACGAGCAGTACTTC. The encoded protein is CASSLDLYEQYF.

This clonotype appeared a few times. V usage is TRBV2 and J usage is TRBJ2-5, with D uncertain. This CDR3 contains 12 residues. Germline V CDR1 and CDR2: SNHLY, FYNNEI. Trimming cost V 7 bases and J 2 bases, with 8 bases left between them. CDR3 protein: CASIRRQETQYF. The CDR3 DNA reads TGTGCCAGCATTAGACGACAAGAGACCCAGTACTTC.

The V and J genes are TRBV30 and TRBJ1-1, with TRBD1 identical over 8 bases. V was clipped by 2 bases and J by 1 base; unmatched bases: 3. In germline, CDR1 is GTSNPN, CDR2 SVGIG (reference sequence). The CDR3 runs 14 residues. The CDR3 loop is CAWSKGTGNTEAFF. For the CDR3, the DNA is TGTGCCTGGAGTAAGGGGACAGGGAACACTGAAGCTTTCTTT.

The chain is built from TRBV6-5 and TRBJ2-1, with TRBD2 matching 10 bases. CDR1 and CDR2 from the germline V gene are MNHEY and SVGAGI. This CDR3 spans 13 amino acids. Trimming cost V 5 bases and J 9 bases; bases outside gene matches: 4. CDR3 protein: CASSSGRATEQFF. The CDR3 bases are TGTGCCAGCAGTAGCGGGAGGGCCACTGAGCAGTTCTTC.

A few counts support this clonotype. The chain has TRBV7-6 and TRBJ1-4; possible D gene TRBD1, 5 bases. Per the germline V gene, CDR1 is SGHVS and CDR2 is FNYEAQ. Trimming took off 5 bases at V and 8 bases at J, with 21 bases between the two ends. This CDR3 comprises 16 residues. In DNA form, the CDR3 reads TGTGCCAGCAGCCCGCCCGCAGTAGGGGTAGGCGAAAAACTGTTTTTT. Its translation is CASSPPAVGVGEKLFF.

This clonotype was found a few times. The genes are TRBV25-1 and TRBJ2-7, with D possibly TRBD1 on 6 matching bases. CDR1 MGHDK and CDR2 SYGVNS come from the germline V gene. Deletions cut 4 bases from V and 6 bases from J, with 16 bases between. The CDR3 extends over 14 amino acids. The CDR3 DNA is TGTGCCAGCAGTGGGACAGTCAAGGGTCGCGAGCAGTACTTC. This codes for CASSGTVKGREQYF.

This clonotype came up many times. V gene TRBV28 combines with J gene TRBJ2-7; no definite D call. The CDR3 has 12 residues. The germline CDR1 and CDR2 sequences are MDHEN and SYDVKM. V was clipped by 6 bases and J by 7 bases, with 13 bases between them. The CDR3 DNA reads TGTGCCAGCAGGAGTTCGCTTAAGGAGCAGTACTTC. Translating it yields CASRSSLKEQYF.

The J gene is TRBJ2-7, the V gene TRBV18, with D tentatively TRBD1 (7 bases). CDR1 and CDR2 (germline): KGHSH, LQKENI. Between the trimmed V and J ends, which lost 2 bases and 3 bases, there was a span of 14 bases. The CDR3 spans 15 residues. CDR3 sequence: CASSPGQAGSYEQYF. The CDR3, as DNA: TGTGCCAGCTCACCAGGACAGGCGGGGAGCTACGAGCAGTACTTC.

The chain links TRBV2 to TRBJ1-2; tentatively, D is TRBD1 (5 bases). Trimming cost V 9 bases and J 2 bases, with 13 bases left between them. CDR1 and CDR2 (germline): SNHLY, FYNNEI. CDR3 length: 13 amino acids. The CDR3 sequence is CARRGPGNYGYTF. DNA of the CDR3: TGTGCCAGGAGGGGACCGGGCAACTATGGCTACACCTTC.

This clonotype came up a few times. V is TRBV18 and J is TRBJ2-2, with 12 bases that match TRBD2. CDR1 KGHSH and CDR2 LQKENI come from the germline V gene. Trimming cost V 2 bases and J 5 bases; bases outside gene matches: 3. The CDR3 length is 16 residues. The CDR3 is CASSPMTSGSTGELFF. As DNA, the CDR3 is TGTGCCAGCTCACCAATGACTAGCGGGAGTACCGGGGAGCTGTTTTTT.

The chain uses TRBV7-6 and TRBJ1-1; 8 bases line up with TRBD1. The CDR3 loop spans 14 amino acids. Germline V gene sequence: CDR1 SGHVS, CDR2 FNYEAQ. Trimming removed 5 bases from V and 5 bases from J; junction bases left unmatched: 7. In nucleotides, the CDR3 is TGTGCCAGCAGCCAGACAGGGGCTAGGACTGAAGCTTTCTTT. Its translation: CASSQTGARTEAFF.

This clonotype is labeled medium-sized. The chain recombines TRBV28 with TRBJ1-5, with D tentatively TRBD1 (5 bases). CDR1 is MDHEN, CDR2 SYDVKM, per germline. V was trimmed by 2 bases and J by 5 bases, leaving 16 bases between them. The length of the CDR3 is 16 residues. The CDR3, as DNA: TGTGCCAGCAGTTTACTGGAAGGGGACGGCGATCAGCCCCAGCATTTT. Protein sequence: CASSLLEGDGDQPQHF.

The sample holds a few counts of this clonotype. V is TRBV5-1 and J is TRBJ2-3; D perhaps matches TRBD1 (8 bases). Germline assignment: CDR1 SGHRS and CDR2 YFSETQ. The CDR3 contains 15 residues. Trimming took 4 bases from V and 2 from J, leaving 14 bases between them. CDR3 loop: CASSTTGGATDTQYF. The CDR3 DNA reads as TGCGCCAGCAGCACAACAGGGGGGGCCACAGATACGCAGTATTTT.

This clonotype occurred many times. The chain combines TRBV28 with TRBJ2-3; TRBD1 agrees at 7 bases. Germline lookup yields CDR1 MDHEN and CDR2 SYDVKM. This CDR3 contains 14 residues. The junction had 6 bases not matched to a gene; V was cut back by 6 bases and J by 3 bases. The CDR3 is CASRAQGRTDTQYF. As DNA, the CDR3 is TGTGCCAGCAGAGCACAGGGGAGAACAGATACGCAGTATTTT. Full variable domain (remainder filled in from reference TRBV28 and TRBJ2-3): DVKVTQSSRYLVKRTGEKVFLECVQDMDHENMFWYRQDPGLGLRLIYFSYDVKMKEKGDIPEGYSVSREKKERFSLILESASTNQTSMYLCASRAQGRTDTQYFGPGTRLTVL.

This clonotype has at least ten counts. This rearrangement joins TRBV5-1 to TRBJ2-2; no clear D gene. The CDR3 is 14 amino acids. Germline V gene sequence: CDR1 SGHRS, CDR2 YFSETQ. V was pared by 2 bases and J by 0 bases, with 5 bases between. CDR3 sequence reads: CASSLHTNTGELFF. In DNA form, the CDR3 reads TGCGCCAGCAGCTTACACACGAACACCGGGGAGCTGTTTTTT.

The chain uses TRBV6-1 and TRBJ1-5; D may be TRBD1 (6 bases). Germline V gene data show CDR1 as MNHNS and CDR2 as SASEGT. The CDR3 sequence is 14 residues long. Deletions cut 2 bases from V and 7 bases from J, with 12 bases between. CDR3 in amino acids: CASSEWGAEQPQHF. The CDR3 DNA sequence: TGTGCCAGCAGTGAATGGGGGGCGGAACAGCCCCAGCATTTT.

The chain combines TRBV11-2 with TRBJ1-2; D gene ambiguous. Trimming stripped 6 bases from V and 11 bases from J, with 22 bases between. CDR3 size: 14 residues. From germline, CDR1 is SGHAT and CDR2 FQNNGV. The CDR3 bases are TGTGCCAGCAGTCCCAATCCCGGGAGTCTGTTATACACCTTC. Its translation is CASSPNPGSLLYTF.